The 29 T cell receptor beta chains given below trace back to one sample, sequenced in a study of PD-1 blockade in mismatch repair-deficient tumors. The table came from immunoSEQ multiplex PCR; TCRdb's copy has only in-frame clones and leaves some out. The table lists 90,000 to 130,000 clones, about 83% of them singletons, with 4.7% in the top ten. The starting material was peripheral blood, obtained just over 59 weeks after starting pembrolizumab. These receptors were collected from an adult with mismatch repair-deficient cancer.

This clone was seen once. This sample also contains other DNA sequences that code for the same CDR3. The V gene is TRBV19, the J gene TRBJ1-2; D unclear. V dropped 4 bases and J dropped 2 bases, with 8 bases sitting between them. The CDR3 length is 13 residues. Germline V lookup: CDR1 LNHDA, CDR2 SQIVND (reference sequence). The CDR3 reads CASSRAGNYGYTF. CDR3 in DNA: TGTGCCAGTAGTAGAGCAGGAAACTATGGCTACACCTTC.

This chain uses TRBV11-2 with TRBJ2-1, with D perhaps assigned TRBD1 or TRBD2 (5 bases each). CDR1 is SGHAT and CDR2 is FQNNGV in the germline V gene. The V gene lost 3 bases and the J gene lost 4 bases, with 13 bases spanning the gap. This CDR3 comprises 15 residues. The CDR3 protein is CASSFSGDQYNEQFF. The CDR3 nucleotides read TGTGCCAGCAGCTTCTCCGGGGACCAATACAATGAGCAGTTCTTC. The variable domain in full, with the rest retrieved from reference TRBV11-2 and TRBJ2-1, is EAGVAQSPRYKIIEKRQSVAFWCNPISGHATLYWYQQILGQGPKLLIQFQNNGVVDDSQLPKDRFSAERLKGVDSTLKIQPAKLEDSAVYLCASSFSGDQYNEQFFGPGTRLTVL.

This clone was counted between two and nine times. This chain connects TRBV29-1 to TRBJ2-1; 8 bases align to TRBD2. With 3 bases clipped from V and 6 bases from J, the junction kept 7 bases outside the gene matches. CDR3 length equals 14 residues. From germline, CDR1 is SQVTM and CDR2 ANQGSEA. The CDR3 reads CSVEGGRGGNEQFF. CDR3 sequence (DNA): TGCAGCGTTGAGGGCGGCCGGGGGGGCAATGAGCAGTTCTTC.

Details on this clone: Different DNA sequences within this sample yield the same CDR3. The chain uses TRBV18 and TRBJ1-1; D remains unclear. Trimming removed 1 base at V and 1 base at J, with 4 bases between. Germline CDR1 reads KGHSH; CDR2 reads LQKENI. The length of the CDR3 is 13 residues. The CDR3 DNA sequence: TGTGCCAGCTCACCACAGGGGAACACTGAAGCTTTCTTT. It translates to CASSPQGNTEAFF.

This chain joins TRBV7-8 and TRBJ2-1; D unclear. CDR3 size: 13 residues. Trimming left V 1 base short and J 8 bases short, with 9 bases between. Germline CDR1 SGHVS, CDR2 FQNEAQ. CDR3 amino acids: CASSLVRSDEQFF. In DNA, the CDR3 is TGTGCCAGCAGCTTAGTTCGTTCGGATGAGCAGTTCTTC. Full variable domain (outside the CDR3, taken from reference TRBV7-8 and TRBJ2-1): GAGVSQSPRYKVAKRGQDVALRCDPISGHVSLFWYQQALGQGPEFLTYFQNEAQLDKSGLPSDRFFAERPEGSVSTLKIQRTQQEDSAVYLCASSLVRSDEQFFGPGTRLTVL.

The V and J genes are TRBV6-5 and TRBJ1-2, with TRBD1 as a possible D gene (6 bases). This CDR3 spans 13 amino acids. The V gene's germline CDR1 is MNHEY and CDR2 SVGAGI. V lost 5 bases to trimming and J lost 4 bases, with 11 bases between them. CDR3: CASSPDSLYGYTF. For the CDR3, the DNA is TGTGCCAGCAGTCCGGACAGCCTCTATGGCTACACCTTC.

The chain recombines TRBV5-1 with TRBJ2-5; 12 bases match TRBD2. The CDR3 spans 16 residues. Germline-derived CDR1 and CDR2 are SGHRS and YFSETQ. V shed 0 bases, J shed 1 base, and the junction held 1 base outside the gene matches. The CDR3 is CASSLGTSGTQETQYF. Here the CDR3 DNA reads TGCGCCAGCAGCTTGGGGACTAGCGGGACCCAAGAGACCCAGTACTTC.

The chain combines TRBV5-1 with TRBJ1-1; D perhaps matches TRBD1 (6 bases). With 4 bases removed from V and 3 bases from J, the gap between germline ends came to 16 bases. Germline V CDR1 and CDR2: SGHRS, YFSETQ. The CDR3 extends over 15 amino acids. CDR3 residues: CASSTLQGGYTEAFF. The CDR3 DNA sequence: TGCGCCAGCAGCACACTACAGGGAGGCTACACTGAAGCTTTCTTT.

Ten or more counts support this clone. J is TRBJ2-7 and V is TRBV6-1; 8 bases are shared with TRBD2. The length of the CDR3 is 15 residues. CDR1 is MNHNS, CDR2 SASEGT, per germline. The V gene end was trimmed by 1 base and the J gene end by 6 bases; junction bases not matched to a gene: 8. Here the CDR3 reads CASSEGRRGGVEQYF. Written as DNA, the CDR3 is TGTGCCAGCAGTGAAGGGCGCCGGGGGGGTGTCGAGCAGTACTTC.

The chain is built from TRBV7-8 and TRBJ2-5; 9 bases map to TRBD2. This CDR3 spans 14 amino acids. Germline V gene lookup returns CDR1 SGHVS and CDR2 FQNEAQ. The V and J ends lost 5 bases and 3 bases, in that order; junction bases with no gene match: 4. The CDR3 reads CASSAIAGEETQYF. CDR3 sequence (DNA): TGTGCCAGCAGCGCGATAGCGGGAGAAGAGACCCAGTACTTC.

The sample holds one count of this clone. This chain joins TRBV9 and TRBJ2-1; D gene uncertain. Trimming stripped 0 bases from V and 8 bases from J, with 15 bases between. The CDR3 loop spans 15 amino acids. Germline values: CDR1 SGDLS, CDR2 YYNGEE. The chain's CDR3 is CASSVESSSRDEQFF. The CDR3 region has the DNA TGTGCCAGCAGCGTAGAGTCTTCCTCCCGTGATGAGCAGTTCTTC. The variable domain in full, completed from reference TRBV9 and TRBJ2-1, reads DSGVTQTPKHLITATGQRVTLRCSPRSGDLSVYWYQQSLDQGLQFLIQYYNGEERAKGNILERFSAQQFPDLHSELNLSSLELGDSALYFCASSVESSSRDEQFFGPGTRLTVL.

The chain joins TRBV7-3 to TRBJ1-1; TRBD1 might be the D (5 bases). Germline assignment: CDR1 SGHTA and CDR2 FQGTGA. Trimming took off 5 bases at V and 4 bases at J, with 20 bases between the two ends. The CDR3 runs 16 residues. CDR3 nucleotides: TGTGCCAGCAGCCCCCAAGGGAAGGGGAGGGTCACTGAAGCTTTCTTT. Translation: CASSPQGKGRVTEAFF.

V usage is TRBV19 and J usage is TRBJ2-3, with 10 bases fitting TRBD2. CDR1 is LNHDA, CDR2 SQIVND, per germline (reference sequence). V lost 3 bases and J lost 1; bases outside the gene matches: 22. The CDR3 is 22 residues long. The CDR3: CASSIDPPGLAQMGPRTDTQYF. DNA of the CDR3: TGTGCCAGTAGTATTGATCCCCCGGGACTAGCGCAAATGGGACCCCGCACAGATACGCAGTATTTT. Variable domain in full (rest from reference TRBV19 and TRBJ2-3): DGGITQSPKYLFRKEGQNVTLSCEQNLNHDAMYWYRQDPGQGLRLIYYSQIVNDFQKGDIAEGYSVSREKKESFPLTVTSAQKNPTAFYLCASSIDPPGLAQMGPRTDTQYFGPGTRLTVL.

The rearrangement joins TRBV29-1 to TRBJ1-2; 8 bases map to TRBD1. V lost 4 bases to trimming and J lost 7 bases; unmatched junction nucleotides: 8. There are 13 residues in the CDR3. The V gene's germline CDR1 is SQVTM and CDR2 ANQGSEA. CDR3 sequence reads: CSVGEPDRGGYTF. The CDR3 DNA is TGCAGCGTTGGGGAACCTGACAGGGGTGGCTACACCTTC.

The table lists this clone with a few counts. The chain joins TRBV11-3 to TRBJ2-1; a weak D match, TRBD2 (7 bases). This CDR3 has 16 residues. Per the germline V gene, CDR1 is SGHNT and CDR2 is YENEEA. Trimming stripped 1 base from V and 4 bases from J, with 14 bases between. The CDR3 bases are TGTGCCAGCAGCTTAGGAGGGGGGGAGCCATACAATGAGCAGTTCTTC. Protein sequence: CASSLGGGEPYNEQFF.

The chain is built from TRBV4-1 and TRBJ2-7, with a possible D match to TRBD1 (5 bases). This CDR3 spans 15 amino acids. CDR1 is MGHRA and CDR2 is YSYEKL in the germline V gene. Trimming left V 3 bases short and J 0 bases short, with 12 bases between. The CDR3 loop reads CASSQGLGSSYEQYF. As DNA, the CDR3 is TGCGCCAGCAGCCAGGGGCTCGGCAGCTCCTACGAGCAGTACTTC.

The chain carries TRBV7-9 and TRBJ2-1; 8 bases align to TRBD2. The CDR3 is 14 amino acids. V was pared by 6 bases and J by 4 bases, with 5 bases of the junction left unmatched. The V gene's germline CDR1 is SEHNR and CDR2 FQNEAQ (reference sequence). As DNA, the CDR3 is TGTGCCAGCAGTTCGTCTAGCGGGTACAATGAGCAGTTCTTC. This codes for CASSSSSGYNEQFF.

J is TRBJ1-1 and V is TRBV4-3, with D possibly TRBD1 on 5 matching bases. In germline, CDR1 is LGHNA, CDR2 YSLEER. The length of the CDR3 is 15 residues. Trimming pared 5 bases from V and 4 bases from J, leaving 17 bases between. In nucleotides, the CDR3 is TGCGCCAGCAGCTTCTCCGGGGCTGGGGGCACTGAAGCTTTCTTT. This encodes CASSFSGAGGTEAFF.

The chain couples TRBV6-4 to TRBJ2-1; D is possibly TRBD2 (6 bases). Germline V lookup: CDR1 MRHNA, CDR2 SNTAGT. V was pared by 4 bases and J by 8 bases, with 12 bases between. This CDR3 comprises 13 residues. The CDR3 sequence: CASSANGGYEQFF. The CDR3 bases are TGTGCCAGCAGTGCAAACGGAGGGTATGAGCAGTTCTTC.

The gene calls are TRBV7-2 and TRBJ1-2, with 7 bases that match TRBD1. Germline CDR1 SGHTA, CDR2 FQGNSA. The CDR3 spans 14 residues. J gave up 6 bases and V 0 bases, and 4 bases lay outside the gene matches. The CDR3 DNA is TGTGCCAGCAGCTTAGCCAGGGGGGGACATGGCTACACCTTC. The encoded protein is CASSLARGGHGYTF.

The chain employs TRBV9 and TRBJ2-1; 7 nucleotides agree with TRBD1. Germline values: CDR1 SGDLS, CDR2 YYNGEE. This CDR3 contains 15 residues. Trimming cost V 4 bases and J 0 bases; bases outside gene matches: 4. DNA for the CDR3: TGTGCCAGCAGCTCATCAGGGGGCTCCTACAATGAGCAGTTCTTC. Amino acids: CASSSSGGSYNEQFF.

There are a few counts of this clone. The rearrangement links TRBV20-1 to TRBJ2-6, with D uncertain. In germline, CDR1 is DFQATT, CDR2 SNEGSKA (reference sequence). Between the trimmed V and J ends, which lost 6 bases and 7 bases, there was a span of 7 bases. The CDR3 is 11 amino acids. The CDR3 reads CSAVPANVLTF. The CDR3, as DNA: TGCAGTGCAGTCCCAGCCAACGTCCTGACTTTC.

The V and J genes are TRBV6-1 and TRBJ1-2; TRBD1 might be the D (5 bases). The CDR3 is 13 residues long. Trimming cost V 0 bases and J 6 bases, with 8 bases left between them. Germline CDR1 MNHNS, CDR2 SASEGT. The CDR3 DNA follows: TGTGCCAGCAGTGAAGCGGGGCAGGATGGCTACACCTTC. It is translated as CASSEAGQDGYTF.

The DNA for the CDR3 is TGTGCCTCGGGTAATGAAAAACTGTTTTTT. Amino acid sequence: CASGNEKLFF. V is TRBV30 and J is TRBJ1-4; D not certain. Germline CDR1 and CDR2: GTSNPN and SVGIG (reference sequence). This CDR3 contains 10 residues. V lost 7 bases to trimming and J lost 4 bases, with 4 bases between them.

The V gene is TRBV6-1, the J gene TRBJ1-2, with no clear D. Trimming shortened V by 0 bases and J by 5 bases, and 10 bases separated the two germline ends. The V gene's germline CDR1 is MNHNS and CDR2 SASEGT. This CDR3 comprises 14 residues. For the CDR3, the DNA is TGTGCCAGCAGTGAAGCAGCAGATCAATATGGCTACACCTTC. This encodes CASSEAADQYGYTF.

The chain has TRBV6-5 and TRBJ2-1; TRBD2 matches 7 bases. The junction had 9 bases not matched to a gene; V was cut back by 8 bases and J by 5 bases. This CDR3 comprises 14 residues. CDR1 MNHEY and CDR2 SVGAGI come from the germline V gene. CDR3 sequence: CASGAGELNNEQFF. CDR3 DNA: TGTGCCAGCGGGGCGGGAGAGTTGAACAATGAGCAGTTCTTC.

V and J are TRBV4-3 and TRBJ1-2; 7 bases map to TRBD1. Germline V lookup: CDR1 LGHNA, CDR2 YSLEER. Trimming at V came to 0 bases and at J to 2 bases, leaving 3 bases not matched to a gene. The CDR3 runs to 15 residues. The DNA for the CDR3 is TGCGCCAGCAGCCAAGAGGAGGGGGCGAACTATGGCTACACCTTC. As protein: CASSQEEGANYGYTF.

V and J are TRBV2 and TRBJ2-5, with 7 nucleotides matching TRBD1. Germline CDR1 is SNHLY and CDR2 is FYNNEI. The CDR3 spans 14 residues. V was pared by 11 bases and J by 3 bases, with 12 bases of the junction left unmatched. The CDR3 bases are TGTGCCCGCAACTCGGACAGGTCGAAAGAGACCCAGTACTTC. Encoded protein: CARNSDRSKETQYF.

The rearrangement uses TRBV29-1 and TRBJ2-3; D may be TRBD2 (6 bases). This CDR3 is 12 amino acids long. The germline gives CDR1 SQVTM, CDR2 ANQGSEA. Trimming removed 4 bases from V and 4 bases from J, with 9 bases in between. CDR3 nucleotide sequence: TGCAGCGTTGCGAGACTAGCAGATACGCAGTATTTT. Translating it yields CSVARLADTQYF.